The next 20 T cell receptor beta chains were all read from a single sample in a study of cytomegalovirus exposure and HLA in healthy donors. The PCR ran on 60 Vbeta and 13 Jbeta primers. Profiling relied on immunoSEQ multiplex PCR, and the TCRdb table lists in-frame clones only, not all of them. The top ten clones hold about 1.4% of a sample with around 180,000 clones, more than 70% of them seen once. The source material was PBMCs. The receptors stem from a girl aged 10 to 17 in good health and CMV-seronegative.

This clone has just one count. The chain combines TRBV5-1 with TRBJ2-3; the match to TRBD2 covers 7 bases. The CDR3 is 15 residues long. Losses at the gene ends were 5 bases for V and 1 base for J; bases not matched to a gene: 7. Germline V CDR1 and CDR2: SGHRS, YFSETQ. This CDR3 is CASRETSWGTDTQYF. The CDR3 nucleotides are TGCGCCAGCAGAGAGACTAGCTGGGGCACAGATACGCAGTATTTT.

On this clone: At one end the junction does not follow the germline gene, possibly because of a read error. Distinct nucleotide sequences in the sample also encode this CDR3. The J gene is TRBJ2-7, the V gene TRBV6-5, with 8 bases aligning to TRBD2. The CDR3 has 14 amino acids. Per the germline V gene, CDR1 is MNHEY and CDR2 is SVGAGI. The CDR3 nucleotides read TGTGCCAGCAGTCGCGGGGGGAGCTCCTACGAGCAGTACTTT. Its protein product is CASSRGGSSYEQYF.

The chain combines TRBV7-3 with TRBJ1-6; a possible D gene is TRBD1 (6 bases). CDR1 is SGHTA and CDR2 is FQGTGA in the germline V gene. CDR3 length: 14 residues. With 3 bases removed from V and 6 bases from J, the gap between germline ends came to 9 bases. CDR3 loop: CASSLGTSNSPLHF. CDR3 nucleotides: TGTGCCAGCAGCTTGGGGACAAGTAATTCACCCCTCCACTTT.

CDR3 in DNA: TGTGCCAGCTTAGAAGTTTATTCCTACGAGCAGTACTTC. Amino acids: CASLEVYSYEQYF. The chain is built from TRBV6-1 and TRBJ2-7; D gene ambiguous. CDR1 is MNHNS and CDR2 is SASEGT in the germline V gene. V was pared by 8 bases and J by 1 base, with 12 bases between. The CDR3 is 13 residues long.

This chain links TRBV9 with TRBJ1-6; a possible D gene is TRBD1 (5 bases). Trimming took off 0 bases at V and 6 bases at J, with 10 bases between the two ends. CDR1 is SGDLS, CDR2 YYNGEE, per germline. The CDR3 runs 15 residues. The CDR3: CASSVAERGNSPLHF. The CDR3 DNA is TGTGCCAGCAGCGTAGCCGAAAGGGGTAATTCACCCCTCCACTTT.

The chain has TRBV6-4 and TRBJ1-5; D may be TRBD1 (6 bases). The CDR3 totals 14 residues. CDR1 is MRHNA and CDR2 is SNTAGT in the germline V gene. V lost 5 bases and J 7 bases, leaving 15 bases between the germline ends. The CDR3 region is CASSPQTGLQPQHF. The CDR3 DNA sequence: TGTGCCAGCAGTCCCCAGACAGGTTTGCAGCCCCAGCATTTT.

The V and J genes are TRBV10-3 and TRBJ2-1; TRBD2 agrees at 13 bases. V was clipped by 8 bases and J by 1 base; unmatched bases: 5. Per the germline V gene, CDR1 is ENHRY and CDR2 is SYGVKD. The CDR3 has 16 amino acids. The CDR3 coding sequence is TGTGCCATCGGCAAGGGACTAGCGGGATCCTACAATGAGCAGTTCTTC. Its translation is CAIGKGLAGSYNEQFF.

This chain links TRBV7-2 with TRBJ2-7; D is uncertain. Germline V gene sequence: CDR1 SGHTA, CDR2 FQGNSA. This CDR3 comprises 12 residues. Between the trimmed V and J ends, which lost 1 base and 6 bases, there was a span of 7 bases. The CDR3 DNA sequence: TGTGCCAGCAGCTTAGTTTCGGGCGAGCAGTACTTC. Residues: CASSLVSGEQYF. The complete variable domain, with remaining parts taken from reference TRBV7-2 and TRBJ2-7, reads GAGVSQSPSNKVTEKGKDVELRCDPISGHTALYWYRQSLGQGLEFLIYFQGNSAPDKSGLPSDRFSAERTGGSVSTLTIQRTQQEDSAVYLCASSLVSGEQYFGPGTRLTVT.

This chain connects TRBV29-1 to TRBJ2-7; D unresolved. The V gene's germline CDR1 is SQVTM and CDR2 ANQGSEA. The V and J ends lost 2 bases and 3 bases respectively, with 8 bases between them. The CDR3 runs 12 residues. The CDR3: CSVEHTSYEQYF. CDR3 nucleotide sequence: TGCAGCGTTGAACACACCAGCTACGAGCAGTACTTC.

This chain uses TRBV7-9 with TRBJ2-3; 7 bases are shared with TRBD2. V shed 10 bases and J 0 bases; nucleotides not matched to a gene: 7. The CDR3 totals 14 residues. Germline V gene sequence: CDR1 SEHNR, CDR2 FQNEAQ (reference sequence). The CDR3 here is CAILAVSSTDTQYF. CDR3 nucleotides: TGTGCCATTCTAGCGGTATCTAGCACAGATACGCAGTATTTT.

V is TRBV13 and J is TRBJ2-5; no reliable D call. This CDR3 has 14 amino acids. V shed 3 bases and J shed 1 base, with 9 bases lying between them. Germline V gives CDR1 PRHDT, CDR2 FYEKMQ (reference sequence). The CDR3 loop is CASSLTNFQETQYF. CDR3 nucleotide sequence: TGTGCCAGCAGCTTGACAAACTTCCAAGAGACCCAGTACTTC.

Only a few counts were recorded for this clone. The J gene is TRBJ2-7, the V gene TRBV7-5; the D call TRBD2 from the table was never checked on the DNA. TRBV7-5 is reported as a pseudogene. The CDR3 has 17 residues. This chain's CDR3 is CARSLALKTSLPGEQYF. The CDR3 nucleotides read TGTGCCAGAAGCTTAGCGCTCAAGACTAGCCTGCCAGGCGAGCAGTACTTC.

This clone was observed once. The chain has TRBV6-5 and TRBJ2-3, with 8 nucleotides matching TRBD1. The CDR3 loop spans 14 amino acids. CDR1 MNHEY and CDR2 SVGAGI come from the germline V gene. V was pared by 6 bases and J by 6 bases, with 8 bases of the junction left unmatched. Here the CDR3 reads CASRKQGAGDTQYF. The CDR3 DNA follows: TGTGCCAGCAGGAAGCAGGGGGCAGGGGATACGCAGTATTTT.

The CDR3 loop reads CASSLARQPSLSGANVLTF. CDR3 coding DNA: TGTGCCAGCAGCTTAGCGAGACAGCCCTCCCTCTCTGGGGCCAACGTCCTGACTTTC. The chain combines TRBV7-8 with TRBJ2-6; tentative D call: TRBD1 (5 bases). Between the trimmed V and J ends, which lost 0 bases and 0 bases, there was a span of 15 bases. CDR1 SGHVS and CDR2 FQNEAQ come from the germline V gene. The CDR3 totals 19 residues.

Points on this clone: At one of its ends the junction is not consistent with the germline gene, which may arise from a read error. The genes are TRBV5-4 and TRBJ2-1; TRBD2 agrees at 11 bases. CDR1 and CDR2 (germline): SGHNT, YYREEE (reference sequence). The CDR3 covers 17 residues. The CDR3 sequence is CASSLTRSSGGNNEQFF. The CDR3 bases are TGCGCCAGCAGCCTCACTCGCTCTAGCGGGGGGAACAATGAGCAGTTCTTC.

On this clone itself: An end of the junction does not agree with germline; a read error may underlie this. V usage is TRBV7-9 and J usage is TRBJ2-1; 7 nucleotides line up with TRBD1. Germline CDR1 reads SEHNR; CDR2 reads FQNEAQ (reference sequence). The CDR3 has 16 amino acids. CDR3 amino acids: CANSLGDSPSYNEQFF. In DNA, the CDR3 is TGTGCCAACAGCTTAGGGGACAGCCCTTCCTACAATGAGCAGTTCTTC.

J is TRBJ1-1 and V is TRBV9; a possible D gene is TRBD1 (6 bases). Germline values: CDR1 SGDLS, CDR2 YYNGEE. This CDR3 has 12 residues. V was pared by 4 bases and J by 7 bases, with 11 bases between. CDR3 bases: TGTGCCAGCAGCCCTGGGGGCCTTGAAGCTTTCTTT. Protein sequence: CASSPGGLEAFF.

The rearrangement uses TRBV27 and TRBJ2-3; TRBD2 might be the D (5 bases). The CDR3 runs 16 residues. The germline gives CDR1 MNHEY, CDR2 SMNVEV (reference sequence). V was cut by 7 bases and J by 7 bases, with 24 bases left in between. CDR3 coding DNA: TGTGCCAGCACTCAATACCGGGGTGGAGCGGTAAATACGCAGTATTTT. This gives the protein CASTQYRGGAVNTQYF.

The chain couples TRBV6-5 to TRBJ2-3, with TRBD2 as a possible D gene (7 bases). Germline CDR1 reads MNHEY; CDR2 reads SVGAGI. CDR3 length: 15 amino acids. The V end lost 5 bases, the J end lost 5 bases, and 17 bases lay between the germline ends. CDR3 nucleotides: TGTGCCAGCAGTACTACTGGGGGGGCTGGAGATACGCAGTATTTT. Amino acid sequence: CASSTTGGAGDTQYF.

The chain recombines TRBV19 with TRBJ1-4; 9 nucleotides align to TRBD1. J was trimmed by 8 bases and V by 5 bases; bases with no gene match: 6. The CDR3 totals 14 residues. Germline V gene lookup returns CDR1 LNHDA and CDR2 SQIVND (reference sequence). The CDR3 loop is CASSEGQGEEKLFF. CDR3 DNA sequence: TGTGCCAGTAGTGAGGGACAGGGAGAGGAAAAACTGTTTTTT.